The present TCR beta chain was sequenced within a study of blood T cell repertoires in COVID-19 (dated by TCRdb to 2018 to 2021). With regard to the full study: Samples from collaborators originated in the United States, Italy and Spain and spanned both the acute and convalescent phases of COVID-19. The material from the prospective study consisted of cDNA or gDNA derived from T cells, B-cell-depleted T cells, or PBMCs. Deeply sampled blood TCRbeta repertoires from subjects exposed to, actively infected with, or recovered from COVID-19 were included in the dataset. The repertoires were released in a freely available public database intended as a resource for research on the immune response to SARS-CoV-2. The samples were drawn from two sources: the first 160 participants of the ongoing ImmuneRACE study, and about 1,300 subjects contributed by 6 global collaborators. Nearly every sample came with metadata listing a de-identified subject ID, COVID-19 status, age in years and sex. Where available, HLA class I and class II types were obtained from metadata supplied by the sample provider rather than from assay-based typing. General conclusions and limits of the study: The amount of clinical and demographic metadata varied by source and participant and was provided uncurated.

Trimming removed 5 bases from V and 10 bases from J; the gene matches leave 3 bases unexplained. There are 13 amino acids in the CDR3, from cysteine to phenylalanine inclusive. Kept here is only the CDR3 DNA, which spans 39 bases and is read in frame from base 1. TCRbeta CDR3 regions were amplified from genomic DNA by means of the immunoSEQ Assay, a bias-controlled multiplex PCR. Under the source paper's analysis protocol: Within the assay, amplification of reference gene primers was used to estimate how many nucleated cells each sample contained. To quantify the absolute abundance of each unique TCRbeta CDR3 rearrangement, sequence reads were collapsed and filtered. For each sample, productive Simpson clonality was calculated by taking the square root of Simpson's diversity index across productive rearrangements. Sourced from immuneACCESS, this table was stored by TCRdb with only in-frame sequences that have V and J called. A share of the clones is absent; for the studies checked, an unresolved V gene accounts for under half, and the remainder has no known explanation. V, J and clone size are taken as reported in that table, and D and trimming were inferred from the DNA itself. The sample table shows roughly 130,000 clones, and 90% are seen once. The biggest ten clones account for about 4.5% of the sample.

At one collaborating source in Seattle, patients were enrolled during active infection and were followed longitudinally through the course of disease. Whole blood was collected in K2EDTA tubes by collaborating institutions according to the institutions' own protocols. For TCRbeta analysis, collaborators shipped samples as frozen whole blood, isolated PBMCs, or DNA extracted from either of those sample types. About this clone: The antigen it binds to is not known. One base away there is no much larger clone; base qualities are not given.

The clonotype comes from a man aged 60 to 69 with COVID-19, enrolled during active disease. The chain links TRBV12-3 or TRBV12-4 with TRBJ1-6; 9 middle bases align to TRBD1. The sample taken for sequencing was peripheral blood. The DNA is as follows: TGTGCCAGCAGTCGGACAGGGGACTCACCCCTCCACTTT. This codes for CASSRTGDSPLHF.